This TCR beta chain was documented in a study of blood T cell repertoires in COVID-19. The data were produced by immunoSEQ multiplex PCR, yet TCRdb's version contains in-frame clones alone and is incomplete. This sample has a few hundred thousand clones, with more than 75% found just once. The sequence came from a woman aged 25 to 39 who had recovered from COVID-19. The sample consisted of PBMCs or T cells enriched from blood (not recorded which).

The CDR3 loop reads CASSLGRGLETDTQYF. CDR3 coding DNA: TGTGCCAGCAGCTTAGGGCGGGGTCTAGAAACAGATACGCAGTATTTT. The chain couples TRBV7-2 to TRBJ2-3, with D perhaps matching TRBD2 (6 bases). V was clipped by 1 base and J by 3 bases, with 14 bases between them. The CDR3 runs to 16 residues. Germline CDR1 SGHTA, CDR2 FQGNSA.